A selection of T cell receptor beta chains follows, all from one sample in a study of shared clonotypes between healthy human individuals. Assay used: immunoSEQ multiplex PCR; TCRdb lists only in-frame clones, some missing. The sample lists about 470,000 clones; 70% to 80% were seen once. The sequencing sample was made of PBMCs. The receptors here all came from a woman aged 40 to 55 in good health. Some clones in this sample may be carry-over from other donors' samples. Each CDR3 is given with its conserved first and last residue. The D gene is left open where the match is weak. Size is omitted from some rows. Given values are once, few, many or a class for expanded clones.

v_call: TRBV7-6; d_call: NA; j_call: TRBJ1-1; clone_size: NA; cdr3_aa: CASSPSRGSGPNTEAFF; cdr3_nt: TGTGCCAGCAGCCCCTCGAGGGGTTCGGGGCCGAACACTGAAGCTTTCTTT
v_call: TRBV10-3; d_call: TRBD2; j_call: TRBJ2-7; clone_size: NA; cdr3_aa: CAISNVGGGLNYEQYF; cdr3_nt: TGTGCCATCAGCAATGTGGGGGGAGGGTTAAACTACGAGCAGTACTTC
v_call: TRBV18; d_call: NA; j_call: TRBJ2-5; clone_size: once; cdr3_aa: CASSPRGQETQYF; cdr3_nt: TGTGCCAGCTCACCACGCGGACAAGAGACCCAGTACTTC
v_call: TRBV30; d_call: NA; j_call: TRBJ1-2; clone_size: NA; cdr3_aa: CAWRPAALYGYTF; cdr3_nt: TGTGCCTGGAGGCCGGCAGCCCTCTATGGCTACACCTTC
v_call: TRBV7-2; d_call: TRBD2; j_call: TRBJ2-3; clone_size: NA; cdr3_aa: CASSLSGRPNLGDTQYF; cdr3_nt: TGTGCCAGCAGCCTAAGCGGGAGGCCCAACTTGGGAGATACGCAGTATTTT
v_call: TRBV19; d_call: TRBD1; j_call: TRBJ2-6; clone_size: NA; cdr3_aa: CASSPGTGIGANVLTF; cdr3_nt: TGTGCCAGTAGTCCCGGGACAGGGATCGGGGCCAACGTCCTGACTTTC
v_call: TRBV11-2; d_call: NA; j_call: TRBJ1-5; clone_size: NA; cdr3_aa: CASSERAGNQPQHF; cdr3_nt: TGTGCCAGCAGCGAACGGGCGGGGAATCAGCCCCAGCATTTT
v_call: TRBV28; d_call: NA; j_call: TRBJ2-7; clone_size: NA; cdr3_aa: CASSSRLDEQYF; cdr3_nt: TGTGCCAGCAGTTCCAGACTAGACGAGCAGTACTTC
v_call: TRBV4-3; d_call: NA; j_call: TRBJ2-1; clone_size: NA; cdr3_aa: CASSQPREKHNEQFF; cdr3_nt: TGCGCCAGCAGCCAACCCCGGGAGAAGCACAATGAGCAGTTCTTC
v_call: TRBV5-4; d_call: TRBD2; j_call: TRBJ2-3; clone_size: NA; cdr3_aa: CASSLGGTSGRSDTQYF; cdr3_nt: TGTGCCAGCAGCTTGGGGGGGACTAGCGGGAGGTCAGATACGCAGTATTTT
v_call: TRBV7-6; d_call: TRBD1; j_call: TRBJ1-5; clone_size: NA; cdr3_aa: CASSRDSGQPQHF; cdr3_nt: TGTGCCAGCAGCCGGGACAGCGGCCAGCCCCAGCATTTT
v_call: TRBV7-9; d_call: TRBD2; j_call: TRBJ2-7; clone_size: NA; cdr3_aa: CASRPDRLGTSGYEQYF; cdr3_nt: TGTGCCAGCAGACCAGATCGCCTCGGGACTAGCGGTTACGAGCAGTACTTC
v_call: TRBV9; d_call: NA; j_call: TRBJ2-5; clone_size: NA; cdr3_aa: CASSVVGKQETQYF; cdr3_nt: TGTGCCAGCAGCGTAGTGGGCAAACAAGAGACCCAGTACTTC
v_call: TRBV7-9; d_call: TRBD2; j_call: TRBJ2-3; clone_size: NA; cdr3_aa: CASSLGTSGNGDTQYF; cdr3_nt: TGTGCCAGCAGCTTAGGGACTAGCGGGAATGGAGATACGCAGTATTTT
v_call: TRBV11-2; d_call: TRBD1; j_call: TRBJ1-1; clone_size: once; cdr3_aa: CASSTGVNTEAFF; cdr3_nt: TGTGCCAGCTCAACAGGGGTGAACACTGAAGCTTTCTTT
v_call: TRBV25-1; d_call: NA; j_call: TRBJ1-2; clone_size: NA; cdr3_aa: CASSEALAVSGYTF; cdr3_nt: TGTGCCAGCAGTGAAGCTTTGGCGGTTTCTGGCTACACCTTC
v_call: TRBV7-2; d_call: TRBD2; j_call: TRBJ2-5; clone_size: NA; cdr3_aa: CASLAGGGETQYF; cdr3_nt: TGTGCCAGCCTAGCGGGAGGAGGGGAGACCCAGTACTTC
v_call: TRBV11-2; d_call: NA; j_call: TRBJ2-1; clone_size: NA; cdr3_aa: CASSLAFVAGRAYNEQFF; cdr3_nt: TGTGCCAGCAGCTTAGCTTTTGTGGCGGGAAGGGCATACAATGAGCAGTTCTTC
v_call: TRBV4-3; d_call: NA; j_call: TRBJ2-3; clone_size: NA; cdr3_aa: CASSQVLFGDTQYF; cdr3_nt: TGCGCCAGCAGCCAAGTTTTGTTTGGAGATACGCAGTATTTT
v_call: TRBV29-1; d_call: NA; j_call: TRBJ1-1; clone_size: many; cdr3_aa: CSVDRALTEAFF; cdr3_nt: TGCAGCGTTGACAGGGCTCTCACTGAAGCTTTCTTT
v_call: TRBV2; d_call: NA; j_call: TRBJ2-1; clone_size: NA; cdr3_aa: CASKSKEGRSYNEQFF; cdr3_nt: TGTGCCAGCAAGAGTAAGGAGGGCCGGTCCTACAATGAGCAGTTCTTC
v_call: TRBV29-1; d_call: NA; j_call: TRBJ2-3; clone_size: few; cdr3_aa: CSAAGTDNTDTQYF; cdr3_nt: TGCAGCGCCGCCGGGACCGACAACACAGATACGCAGTATTTT
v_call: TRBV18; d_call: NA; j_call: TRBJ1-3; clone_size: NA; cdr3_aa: CASSLGRGESSGNTIYF; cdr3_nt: TGTGCCAGCTCTCTGGGGAGAGGTGAAAGCTCTGGAAACACCATATATTTT
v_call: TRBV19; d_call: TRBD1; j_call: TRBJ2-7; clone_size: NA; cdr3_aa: CASSAGTGGKGLYF; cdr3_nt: TGTGCCAGTAGCGCCGGGACAGGGGGGAAAGGTCTGTACTTC
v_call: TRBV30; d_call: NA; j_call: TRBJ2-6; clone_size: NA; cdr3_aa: CAQAPGANVLTF; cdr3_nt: TGTGCCCAAGCGCCCGGGGCCAACGTCCTGACTTTC
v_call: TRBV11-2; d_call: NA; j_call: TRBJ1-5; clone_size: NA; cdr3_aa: CASTLAADQPQHF; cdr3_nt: TGTGCCAGCACCCTGGCGGCCGATCAGCCCCAGCATTTT
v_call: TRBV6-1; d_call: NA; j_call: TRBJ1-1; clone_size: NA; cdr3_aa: CASRDLGRSNTEAFF; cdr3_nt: TGTGCCAGCAGAGACCTGGGACGGTCGAACACTGAAGCTTTCTTT